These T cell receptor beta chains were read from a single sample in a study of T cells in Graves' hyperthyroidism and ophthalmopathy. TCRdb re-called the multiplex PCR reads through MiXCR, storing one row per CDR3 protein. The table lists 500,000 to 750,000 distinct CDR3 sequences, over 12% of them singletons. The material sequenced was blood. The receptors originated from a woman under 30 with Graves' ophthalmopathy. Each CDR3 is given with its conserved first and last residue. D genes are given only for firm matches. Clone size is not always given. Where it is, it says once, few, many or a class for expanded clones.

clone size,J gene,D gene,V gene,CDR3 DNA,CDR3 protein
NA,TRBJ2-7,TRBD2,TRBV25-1,TGTGCCAGCAGTGAATCAATTGGCGGGAGGGCCGGGGAGCAGTACTTC,CASSESIGGRAGEQYF
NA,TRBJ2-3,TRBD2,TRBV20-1,TGCAGTGCCCCGGGACTAGCGGGAGTGGAGTTCACAGATACGCAGTATTTT,CSAPGLAGVEFTDTQYF
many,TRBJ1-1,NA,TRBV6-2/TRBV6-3,TGTGCCAGCAGTCGCCCCGGGGAGAACACTGAAGCTTTCTTT,CASSRPGENTEAFF
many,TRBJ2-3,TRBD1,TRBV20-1,TGCAGTGCTAGAGCAGGGGGCTTTGGGGATACGCAGTATTTT,CSARAGGFGDTQYF
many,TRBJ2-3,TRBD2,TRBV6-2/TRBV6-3,TGTGCCAGCAGCCGCGGGGCCGGGACTAGCTTCGCGGATACGCAGTATTTT,CASSRGAGTSFADTQYF
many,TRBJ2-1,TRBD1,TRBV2,TGTGCCAGCAGTGAAAACCCAATCCGGGACAGGGGTGGTGAGCAGTTCTTC,CASSENPIRDRGGEQFF
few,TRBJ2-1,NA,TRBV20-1,TGCAGTGCTCGACTAGTGGGAGAAAATGAGCAGTTCTTC,CSARLVGENEQFF
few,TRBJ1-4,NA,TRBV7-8,TGTGCCAGCAGCTTATCCCGGGCGGGGGATGGAAAACTGTTTTTT,CASSLSRAGDGKLFF
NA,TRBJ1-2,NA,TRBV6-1,TGTGCCAGCAGTGAAGAAGACGACAGATACTATGGCTACACCTTC,CASSEEDDRYYGYTF
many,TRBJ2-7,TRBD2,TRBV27,TGTGCCAGCAGTTTATTGGCTAGCGGGATCGCGCGGGAGCAGTACTTC,CASSLLASGIAREQYF
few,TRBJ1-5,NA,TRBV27,TGTGCCAGCACAGGGCGGGGCACAGATACGCAGCATTTT,CASTGRGTDTQHF
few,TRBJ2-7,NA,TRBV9,TGTGCCAGCAGCGTAGTGGCTCATTCCTACGAGCAGTACTTC,CASSVVAHSYEQYF
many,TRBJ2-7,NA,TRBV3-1,TGTGCCAGCAGCCAAGGCGGGTTAAGCTCCTACGAGCAGTACTTC,CASSQGGLSSYEQYF
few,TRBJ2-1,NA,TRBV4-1,TGCGCCAGCAGCCAAGATGTTCTGTATCGTGAGCAGTTCTTC,CASSQDVLYREQFF
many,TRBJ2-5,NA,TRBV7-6,TGTGCCAGCAGCTTAGCTTATTCGGGGGCCCAAGAGACCCAGTACTTC,CASSLAYSGAQETQYF
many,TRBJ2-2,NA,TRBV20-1,TGCAGTGCTAGAGACTTGGGGCAGGGGAGGGAGCTGTTTTTT,CSARDLGQGRELFF
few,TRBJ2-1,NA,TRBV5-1,TGCGCCAGCAGCTTGGACGGTGAGCAGTTCTTC,CASSLDGEQFF
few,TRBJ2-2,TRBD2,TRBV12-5,TGTGCTAGCGCCGGACTAGCCTCGAACACCGGGGAGCTGTTTTTT,CASAGLASNTGELFF
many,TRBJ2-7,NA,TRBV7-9,TGTGCCAGCAGCTTAGGCGTGGGAAGTGAGCAGTACTTC,CASSLGVGSEQYF
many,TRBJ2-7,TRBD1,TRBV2,TGTGCCAGCAGTTATGACAGGGGATCGCGCGAGCAGTACTTC,CASSYDRGSREQYF
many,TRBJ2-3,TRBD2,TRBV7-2,TGTGCCAGCAGCTTAGTTGCGGTTGGACTAGCGGGAGAGAGCACAGATACGCAGTATTTT,CASSLVAVGLAGESTDTQYF
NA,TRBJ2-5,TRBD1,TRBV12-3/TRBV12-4,TGTGCCAGCGGGACAGGGAGTTCGGGAGAGACCCAGTACTTC,CASGTGSSGETQYF
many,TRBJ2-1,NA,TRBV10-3,TGTGCCATCAGCCCCCGTCTATGGCCGTACAATGAGCAGTTCTTC,CAISPRLWPYNEQFF
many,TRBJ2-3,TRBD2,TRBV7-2,TGTGCCAGCAGCTTAATAGCGGGATGGTCAGATACGCAGTATTTT,CASSLIAGWSDTQYF
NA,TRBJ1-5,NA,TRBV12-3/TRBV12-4,TGTGCCAGCAGTTTCGGGGGATCGGATCAGCCCCAGCATTTT,CASSFGGSDQPQHF